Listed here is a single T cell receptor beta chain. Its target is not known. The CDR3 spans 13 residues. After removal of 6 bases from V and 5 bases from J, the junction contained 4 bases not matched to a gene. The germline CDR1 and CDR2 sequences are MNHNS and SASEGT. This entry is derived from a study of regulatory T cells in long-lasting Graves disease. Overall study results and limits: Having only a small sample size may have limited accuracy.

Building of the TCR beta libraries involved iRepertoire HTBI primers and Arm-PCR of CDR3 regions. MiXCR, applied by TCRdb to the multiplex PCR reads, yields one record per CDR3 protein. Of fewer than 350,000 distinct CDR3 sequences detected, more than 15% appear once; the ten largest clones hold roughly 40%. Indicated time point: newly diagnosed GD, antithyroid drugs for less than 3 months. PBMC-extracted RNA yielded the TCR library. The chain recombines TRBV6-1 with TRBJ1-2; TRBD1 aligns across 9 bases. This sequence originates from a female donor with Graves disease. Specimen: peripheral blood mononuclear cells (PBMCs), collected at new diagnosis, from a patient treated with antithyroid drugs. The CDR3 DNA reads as TGTGCCAGCAGAACACAGGGGGCGTATGGCTACACCTTC. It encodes CASRTQGAYGYTF.